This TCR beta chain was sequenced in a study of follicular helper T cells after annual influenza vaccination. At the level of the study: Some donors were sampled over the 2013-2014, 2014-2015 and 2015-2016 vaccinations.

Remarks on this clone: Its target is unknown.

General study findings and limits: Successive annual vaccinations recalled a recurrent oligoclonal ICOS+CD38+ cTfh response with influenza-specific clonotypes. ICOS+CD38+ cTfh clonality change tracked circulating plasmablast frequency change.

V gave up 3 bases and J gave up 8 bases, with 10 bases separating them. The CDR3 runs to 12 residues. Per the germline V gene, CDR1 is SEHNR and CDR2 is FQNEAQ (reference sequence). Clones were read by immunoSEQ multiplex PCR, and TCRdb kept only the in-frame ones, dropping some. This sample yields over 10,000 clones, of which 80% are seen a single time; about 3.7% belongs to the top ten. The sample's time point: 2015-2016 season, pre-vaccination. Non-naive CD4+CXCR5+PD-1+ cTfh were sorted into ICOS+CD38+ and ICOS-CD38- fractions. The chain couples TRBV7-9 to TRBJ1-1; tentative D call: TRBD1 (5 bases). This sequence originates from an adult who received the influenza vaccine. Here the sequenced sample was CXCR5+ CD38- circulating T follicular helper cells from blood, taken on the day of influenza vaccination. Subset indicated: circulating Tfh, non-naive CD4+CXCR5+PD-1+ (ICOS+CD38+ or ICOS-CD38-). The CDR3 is CASSFGQMEAFF. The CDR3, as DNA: TGTGCCAGCAGCTTCGGACAAATGGAAGCTTTCTTT.